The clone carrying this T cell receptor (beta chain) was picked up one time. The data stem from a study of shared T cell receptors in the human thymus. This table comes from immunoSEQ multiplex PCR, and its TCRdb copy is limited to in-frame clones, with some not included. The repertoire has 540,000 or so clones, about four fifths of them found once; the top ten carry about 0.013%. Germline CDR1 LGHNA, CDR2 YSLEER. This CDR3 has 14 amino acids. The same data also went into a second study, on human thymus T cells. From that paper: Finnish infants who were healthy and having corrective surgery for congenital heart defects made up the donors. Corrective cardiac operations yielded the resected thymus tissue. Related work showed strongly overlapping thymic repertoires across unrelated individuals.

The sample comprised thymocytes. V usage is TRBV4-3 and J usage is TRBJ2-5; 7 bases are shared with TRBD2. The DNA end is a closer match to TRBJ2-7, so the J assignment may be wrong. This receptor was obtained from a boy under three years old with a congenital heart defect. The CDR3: CATSGGLGSYEQYF. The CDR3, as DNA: TGCGCCACCTCCGGAGGACTAGGTTCCTACGAGCAGTACTTC.